Below are 2 T cell receptor beta chains sequenced from a single sample in a study of regulatory T cells in long-lasting Graves disease. Construction of the TCR beta libraries employed iRepertoire HTBI primers in conjunction with Arm-PCR of CDR3 regions. TCRdb itself ran the multiplex PCR reads through MiXCR, one entry per CDR3 protein. The sample has 350,000 to 500,000 distinct CDR3 sequences, 11% to 15% seen once. As to time point: newly diagnosed GD, antithyroid drugs for less than 3 months. Researchers made the TCR library from RNA that was extracted from PBMCs. This sample also appeared in a second study, on T cells in Graves' hyperthyroidism and ophthalmopathy.

The sample here was peripheral blood mononuclear cells (PBMCs), taken at new diagnosis, from a patient treated with antithyroid drugs. Receptors originate from a woman aged 45-60 years with Graves disease.

In regard to this clonotype: Mismatch with germline at one junction end may stem from a read error. CDR3 sequence: CASSQETSGSCEQYF. The CDR3 coding sequence is TGTGCCAGCAGCCAAGAAACTAGCGGGTCCTGCGAGCAGTACTTC. This chain joins TRBV3-1 and TRBJ2-7, with 9 bases identical to TRBD2. This CDR3 has 15 residues. Germline lookup yields CDR1 LGHDT and CDR2 YNNKEL (reference sequence).

The chain couples TRBV10-3 to TRBJ2-3, with 11 bases aligning to TRBD2. V shed 4 bases, J shed 2 bases, and the junction held 8 bases outside the gene matches. Germline-derived CDR1 and CDR2 are ENHRY and SYGVKD. CDR3 size: 17 residues. Written as DNA, the CDR3 is TGTGCCATCAGTGCTCTAGCGGGAGGATCGCACACAGATACGCAGTATTTT. This translates into CAISALAGGSHTDTQYF.